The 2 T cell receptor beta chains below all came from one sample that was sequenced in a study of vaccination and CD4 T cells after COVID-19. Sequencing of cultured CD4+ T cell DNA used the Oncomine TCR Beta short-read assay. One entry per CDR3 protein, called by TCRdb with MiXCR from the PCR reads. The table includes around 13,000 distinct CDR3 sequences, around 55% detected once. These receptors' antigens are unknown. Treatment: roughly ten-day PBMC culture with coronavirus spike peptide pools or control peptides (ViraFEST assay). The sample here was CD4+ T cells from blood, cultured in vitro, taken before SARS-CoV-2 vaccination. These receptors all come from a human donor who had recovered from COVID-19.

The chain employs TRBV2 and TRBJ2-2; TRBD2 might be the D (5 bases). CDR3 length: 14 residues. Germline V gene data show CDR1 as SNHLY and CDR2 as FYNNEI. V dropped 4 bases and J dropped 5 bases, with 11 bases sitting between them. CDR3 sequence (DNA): TGTGCCAGCAGTGTGCGGGTACGAACCGGGGAGCTGTTTTTT. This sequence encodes CASSVRVRTGELFF. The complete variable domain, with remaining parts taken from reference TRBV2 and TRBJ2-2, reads EPEVTQTPSHQVTQMGQEVILRCVPISNHLYFYWYRQILGQKVEFLVSFYNNEISEKSEIFDDQFSVERPDGSNFTLKIRSTKLEDSAMYFCASSVRVRTGELFFGEGSRLTVL.

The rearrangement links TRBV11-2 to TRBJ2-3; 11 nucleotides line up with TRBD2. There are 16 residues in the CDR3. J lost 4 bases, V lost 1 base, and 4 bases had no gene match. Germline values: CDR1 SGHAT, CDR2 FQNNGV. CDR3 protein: CASSLATSGGADTQYF. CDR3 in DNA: TGTGCCAGCAGCTTAGCTACTAGCGGGGGAGCAGATACGCAGTATTTT.